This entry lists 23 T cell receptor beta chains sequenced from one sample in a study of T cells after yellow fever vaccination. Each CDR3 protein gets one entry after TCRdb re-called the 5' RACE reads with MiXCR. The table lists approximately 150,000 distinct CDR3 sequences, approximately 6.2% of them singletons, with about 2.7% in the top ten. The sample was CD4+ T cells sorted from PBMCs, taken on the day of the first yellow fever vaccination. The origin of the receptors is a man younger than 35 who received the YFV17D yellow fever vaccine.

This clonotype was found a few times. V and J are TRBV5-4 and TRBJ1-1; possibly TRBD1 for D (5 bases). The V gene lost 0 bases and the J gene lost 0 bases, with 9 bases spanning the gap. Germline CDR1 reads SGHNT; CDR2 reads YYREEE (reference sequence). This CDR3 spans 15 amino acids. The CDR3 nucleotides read TGTGCCAGCAGCTTGGGGGACGTCATGAACACTGAAGCTTTCTTT. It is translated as CASSLGDVMNTEAFF.

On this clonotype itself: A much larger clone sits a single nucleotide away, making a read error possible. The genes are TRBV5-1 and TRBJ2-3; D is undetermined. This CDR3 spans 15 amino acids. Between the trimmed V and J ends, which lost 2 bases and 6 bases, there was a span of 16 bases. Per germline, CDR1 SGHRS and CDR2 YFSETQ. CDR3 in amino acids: CASSFDGDFIDTQYF. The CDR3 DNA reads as TGCGCCAGCAGCTTCGATGGGGATTTCATTGATACGCAGTATTTT.

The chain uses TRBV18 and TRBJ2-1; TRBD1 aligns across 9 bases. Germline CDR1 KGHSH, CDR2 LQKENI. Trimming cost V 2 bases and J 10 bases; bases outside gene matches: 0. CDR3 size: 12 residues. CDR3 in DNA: TGTGCCAGCTCACCAGGGACAGGGGAGCAGTTCTTC. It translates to CASSPGTGEQFF.

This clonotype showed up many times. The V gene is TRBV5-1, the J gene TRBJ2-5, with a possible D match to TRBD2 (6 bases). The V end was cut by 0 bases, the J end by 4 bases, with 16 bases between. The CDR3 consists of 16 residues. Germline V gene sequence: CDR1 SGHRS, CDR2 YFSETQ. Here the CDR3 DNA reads TGCGCCAGCAGCTTGGATAGAGGGAGGCCCCGAGAGACCCAGTACTTC. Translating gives CASSLDRGRPRETQYF. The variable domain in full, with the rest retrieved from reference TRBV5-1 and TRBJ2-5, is KAGVTQTPRYLIKTRGQQVTLSCSPISGHRSVSWYQQTPGQGLQFLFEYFSETQRNKGNFPGRFSGRQFSNSRSEMNVSTLELGDSALYLCASSLDRGRPRETQYFGPGTRLLVL.

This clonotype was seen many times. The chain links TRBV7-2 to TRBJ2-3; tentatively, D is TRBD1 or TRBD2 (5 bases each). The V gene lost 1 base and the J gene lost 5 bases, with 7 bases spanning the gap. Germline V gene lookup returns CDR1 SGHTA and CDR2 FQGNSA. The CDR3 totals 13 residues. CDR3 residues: CASSLDGGDTQYF. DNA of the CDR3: TGTGCCAGCAGCTTAGATGGGGGAGATACGCAGTATTTT. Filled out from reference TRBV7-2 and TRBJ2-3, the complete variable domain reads GAGVSQSPSNKVTEKGKDVELRCDPISGHTALYWYRQSLGQGLEFLIYFQGNSAPDKSGLPSDRFSAERTGGSVSTLTIQRTQQEDSAVYLCASSLDGGDTQYFGPGTRLTVL.

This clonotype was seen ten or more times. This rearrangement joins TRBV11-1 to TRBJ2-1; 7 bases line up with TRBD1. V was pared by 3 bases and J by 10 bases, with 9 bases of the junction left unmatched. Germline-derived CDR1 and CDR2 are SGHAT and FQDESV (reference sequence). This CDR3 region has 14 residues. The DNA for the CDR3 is TGTGCCAGCAGCTTGGAACAGGGGATGTTAGAGCAGTTCTTC. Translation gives CASSLEQGMLEQFF.

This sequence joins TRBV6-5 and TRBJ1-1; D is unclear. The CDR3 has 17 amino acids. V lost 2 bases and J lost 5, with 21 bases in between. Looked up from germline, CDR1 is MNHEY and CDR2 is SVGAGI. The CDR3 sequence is CASSYTTPKWVRTEAFF. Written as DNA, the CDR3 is TGTGCCAGCAGTTACACCACACCGAAATGGGTGCGGACTGAAGCTTTCTTT.

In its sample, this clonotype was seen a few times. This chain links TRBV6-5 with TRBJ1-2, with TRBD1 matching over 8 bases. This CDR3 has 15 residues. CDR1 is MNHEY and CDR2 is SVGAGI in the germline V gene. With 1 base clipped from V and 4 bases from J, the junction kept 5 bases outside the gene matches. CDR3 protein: CASSYLTGAGYGYTF. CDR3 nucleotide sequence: TGTGCCAGCAGTTACTTGACAGGGGCTGGCTATGGCTACACCTTC.

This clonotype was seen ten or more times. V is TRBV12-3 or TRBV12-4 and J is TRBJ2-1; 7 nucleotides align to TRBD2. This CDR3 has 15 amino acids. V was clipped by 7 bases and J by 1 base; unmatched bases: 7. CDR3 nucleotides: TGTGCCAGCACAGCGGGGAGTAGTTCCTACAATGAGCAGTTCTTC. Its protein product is CASTAGSSSYNEQFF.

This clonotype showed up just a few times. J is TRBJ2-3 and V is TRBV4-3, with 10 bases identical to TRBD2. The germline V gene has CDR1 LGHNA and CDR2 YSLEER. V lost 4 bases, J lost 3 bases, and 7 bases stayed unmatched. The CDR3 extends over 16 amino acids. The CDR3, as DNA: TGCGCCAGCAGCCCCTCTAGCGGGGGAGGAACAGATACGCAGTATTTT. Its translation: CASSPSSGGGTDTQYF.

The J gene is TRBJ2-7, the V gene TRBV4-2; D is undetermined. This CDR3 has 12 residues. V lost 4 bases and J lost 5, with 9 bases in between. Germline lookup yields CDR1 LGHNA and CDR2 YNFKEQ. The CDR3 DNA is TGTGCCAGCAGCCCCGGGCACGACGAGCAGTACTTC. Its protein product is CASSPGHDEQYF.

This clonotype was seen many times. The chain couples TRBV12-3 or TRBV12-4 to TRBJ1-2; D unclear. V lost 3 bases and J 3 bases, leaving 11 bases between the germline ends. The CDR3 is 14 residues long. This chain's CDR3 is CASSLVPQDYGYTF. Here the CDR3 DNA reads TGTGCCAGCAGTTTGGTCCCCCAGGACTATGGCTACACCTTC.

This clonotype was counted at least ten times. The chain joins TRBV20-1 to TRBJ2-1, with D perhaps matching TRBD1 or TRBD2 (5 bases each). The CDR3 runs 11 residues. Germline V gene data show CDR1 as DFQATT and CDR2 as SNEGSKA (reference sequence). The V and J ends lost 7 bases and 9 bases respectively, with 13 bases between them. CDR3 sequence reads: CSGGPGREQFF. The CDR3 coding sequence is TGCAGTGGCGGCCCGGGGCGTGAGCAGTTCTTC.

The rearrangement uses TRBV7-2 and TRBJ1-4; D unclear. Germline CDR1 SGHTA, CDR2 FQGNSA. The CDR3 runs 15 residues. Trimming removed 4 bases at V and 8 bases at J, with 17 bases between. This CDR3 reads CASSYSGPPGEKLFF. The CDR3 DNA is TGTGCCAGCAGCTATTCCGGGCCCCCTGGGGAAAAACTGTTTTTT.

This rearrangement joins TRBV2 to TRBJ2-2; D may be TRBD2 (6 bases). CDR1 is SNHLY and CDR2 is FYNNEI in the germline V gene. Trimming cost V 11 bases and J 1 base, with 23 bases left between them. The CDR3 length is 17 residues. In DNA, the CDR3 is TGTGCCTTCAGTGCCCTGAGACTAGAGGAGAACACCGGGGAGCTGTTTTTT. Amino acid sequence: CAFSALRLEENTGELFF. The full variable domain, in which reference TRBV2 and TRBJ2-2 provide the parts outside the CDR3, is EPEVTQTPSHQVTQMGQEVILRCVPISNHLYFYWYRQILGQKVEFLVSFYNNEISEKSEIFDDQFSVERPDGSNFTLKIRSTKLEDSAMYFCAFSALRLEENTGELFFGEGSRLTVL.

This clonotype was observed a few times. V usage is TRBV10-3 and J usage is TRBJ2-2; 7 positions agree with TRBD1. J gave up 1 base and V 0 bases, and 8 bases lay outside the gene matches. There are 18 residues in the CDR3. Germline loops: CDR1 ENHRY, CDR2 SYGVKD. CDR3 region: CAISESGFGTVNTGELFF. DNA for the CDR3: TGTGCCATCAGTGAGTCAGGGTTTGGGACAGTGAACACCGGGGAGCTGTTTTTT.

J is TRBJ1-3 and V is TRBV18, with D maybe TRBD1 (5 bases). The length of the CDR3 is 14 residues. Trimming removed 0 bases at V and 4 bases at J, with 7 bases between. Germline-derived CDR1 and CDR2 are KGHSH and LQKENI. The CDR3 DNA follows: TGTGCCAGCTCACCACCAGGGGCAGGAAACACCATATATTTT. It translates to CASSPPGAGNTIYF. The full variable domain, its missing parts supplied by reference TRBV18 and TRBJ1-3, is NAGVMQNPRHLVRRRGQEARLRCSPMKGHSHVYWYRQLPEEGLKFMVYLQKENIIDESGMPKERFSAEFPKEGPSILRIQQVVRGDSAAYFCASSPPGAGNTIYFGEGSWLTVV.

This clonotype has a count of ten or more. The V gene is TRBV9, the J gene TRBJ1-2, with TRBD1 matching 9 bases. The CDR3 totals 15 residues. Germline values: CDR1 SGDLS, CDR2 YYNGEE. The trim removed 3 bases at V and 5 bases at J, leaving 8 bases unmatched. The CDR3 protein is CASSAGTGNLYGYTF. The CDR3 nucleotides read TGTGCCAGCAGCGCCGGGACAGGGAATCTTTATGGCTACACCTTC. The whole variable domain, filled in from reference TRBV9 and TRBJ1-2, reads DSGVTQTPKHLITATGQRVTLRCSPRSGDLSVYWYQQSLDQGLQFLIQYYNGEERAKGNILERFSAQQFPDLHSELNLSSLELGDSALYFCASSAGTGNLYGYTFGSGTRLTVV.

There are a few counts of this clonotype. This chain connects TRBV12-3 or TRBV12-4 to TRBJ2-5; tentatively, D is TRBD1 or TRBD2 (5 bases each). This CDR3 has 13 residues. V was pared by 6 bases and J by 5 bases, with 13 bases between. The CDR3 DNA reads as TGTGCCAGCAGCAAACCGGGACGCGAGACCCAGTACTTC. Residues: CASSKPGRETQYF.

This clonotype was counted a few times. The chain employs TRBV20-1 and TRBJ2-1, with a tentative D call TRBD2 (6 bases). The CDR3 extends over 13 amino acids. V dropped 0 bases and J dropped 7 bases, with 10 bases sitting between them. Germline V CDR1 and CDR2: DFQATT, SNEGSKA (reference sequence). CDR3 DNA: TGCAGTGCTAGAGATGTCCTAGCGAATGAGCAGTTCTTC. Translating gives CSARDVLANEQFF.

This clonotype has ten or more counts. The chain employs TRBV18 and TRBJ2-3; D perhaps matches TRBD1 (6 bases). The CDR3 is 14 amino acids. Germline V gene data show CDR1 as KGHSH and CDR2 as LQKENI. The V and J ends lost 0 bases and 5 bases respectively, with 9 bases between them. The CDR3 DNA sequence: TGTGCCAGCTCACCACCCGAGGGGGTAGATACGCAGTATTTT. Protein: CASSPPEGVDTQYF.

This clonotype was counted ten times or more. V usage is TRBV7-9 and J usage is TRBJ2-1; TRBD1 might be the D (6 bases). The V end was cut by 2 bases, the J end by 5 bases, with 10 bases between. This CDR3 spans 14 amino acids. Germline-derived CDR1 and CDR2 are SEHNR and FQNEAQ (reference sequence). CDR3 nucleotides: TGTGCCAGCAGCTTAATGGGGGCCGACAATGAGCAGTTCTTC. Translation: CASSLMGADNEQFF.

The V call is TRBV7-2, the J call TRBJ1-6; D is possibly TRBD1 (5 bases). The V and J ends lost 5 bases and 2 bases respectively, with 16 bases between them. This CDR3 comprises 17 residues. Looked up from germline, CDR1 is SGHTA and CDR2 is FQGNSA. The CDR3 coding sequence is TGTGCCAGCAGCCCGCAGCCTCCGGGACCCTATAATTCACCCCTCCACTTT. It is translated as CASSPQPPGPYNSPLHF.